This TCR beta chain was retrieved from a study of cytomegalovirus exposure and HLA in healthy donors. Study-wide findings and caveats: A missense variant in DCLRE1C was later tied to TCR beta V- and J-gene trimming.

CDR1 is MNHEY and CDR2 is SVGAGI in the germline V gene. The CDR3 length is 14 residues. Germline trimming cut 5 bases from V and 7 bases from J; bases unmatched to any gene: 7. Researchers ran the PCR with 60 Vbeta and 13 Jbeta primers. Profiling relied on immunoSEQ multiplex PCR, and the TCRdb table lists in-frame clones only, not all of them. The table includes approximately 150,000 clones, approximately 80% detected once. Details on this clone: Antigen specificity is unknown.

Sequenced input: PBMCs. This receptor was obtained from a woman in her thirties or forties in good health and CMV-seronegative. The J gene is TRBJ1-4, the V gene TRBV6-5, with 7 bases aligning to TRBD1. CDR3 coding DNA: TGTGCCAGCAGTCCCAGGGGGAGACCTGAAAAACTGTTTTTT. Its protein product is CASSPRGRPEKLFF.